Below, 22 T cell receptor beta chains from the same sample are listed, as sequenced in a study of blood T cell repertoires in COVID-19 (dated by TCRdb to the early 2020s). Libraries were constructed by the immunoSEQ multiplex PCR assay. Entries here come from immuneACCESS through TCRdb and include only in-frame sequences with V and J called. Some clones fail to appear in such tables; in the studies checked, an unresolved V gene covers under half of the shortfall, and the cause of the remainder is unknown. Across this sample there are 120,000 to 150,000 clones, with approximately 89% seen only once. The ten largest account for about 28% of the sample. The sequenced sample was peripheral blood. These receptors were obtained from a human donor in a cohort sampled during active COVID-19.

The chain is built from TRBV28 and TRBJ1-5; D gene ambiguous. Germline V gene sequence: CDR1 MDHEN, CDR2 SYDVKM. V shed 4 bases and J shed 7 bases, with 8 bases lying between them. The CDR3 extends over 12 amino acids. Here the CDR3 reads CASSSGEQPQHF. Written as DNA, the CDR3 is TGTGCCAGCAGTTCCGGAGAGCAGCCCCAGCATTTT.

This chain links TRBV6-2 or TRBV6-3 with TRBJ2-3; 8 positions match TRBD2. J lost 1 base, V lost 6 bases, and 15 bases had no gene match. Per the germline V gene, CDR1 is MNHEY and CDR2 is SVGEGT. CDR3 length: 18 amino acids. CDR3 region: CASSRARGTSGRTDTQYF. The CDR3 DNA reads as TGTGCCAGCAGCCGCGCCAGGGGAACTAGCGGCCGCACAGATACGCAGTATTTT.

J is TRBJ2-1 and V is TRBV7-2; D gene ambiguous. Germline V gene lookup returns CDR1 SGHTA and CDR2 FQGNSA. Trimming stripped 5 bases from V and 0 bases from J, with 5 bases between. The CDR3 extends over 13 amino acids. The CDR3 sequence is CASSLSSYNEQFF. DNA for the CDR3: TGTGCCAGCAGCCTTAGCTCCTACAATGAGCAGTTCTTC.

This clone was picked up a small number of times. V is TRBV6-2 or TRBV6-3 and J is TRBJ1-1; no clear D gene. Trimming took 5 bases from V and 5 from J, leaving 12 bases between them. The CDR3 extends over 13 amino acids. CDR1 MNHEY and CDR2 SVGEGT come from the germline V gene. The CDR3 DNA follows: TGTGCCAGCAGTGACACCCGAGGGACTGAAGCTTTCTTT. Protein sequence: CASSDTRGTEAFF.

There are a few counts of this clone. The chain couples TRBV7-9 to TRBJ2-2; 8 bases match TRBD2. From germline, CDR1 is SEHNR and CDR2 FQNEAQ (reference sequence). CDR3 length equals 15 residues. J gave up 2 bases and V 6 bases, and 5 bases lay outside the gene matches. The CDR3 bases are TGTGCCAGCAGTCAGACTAGCGCCAACACCGGGGAGCTGTTTTTT. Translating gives CASSQTSANTGELFF.

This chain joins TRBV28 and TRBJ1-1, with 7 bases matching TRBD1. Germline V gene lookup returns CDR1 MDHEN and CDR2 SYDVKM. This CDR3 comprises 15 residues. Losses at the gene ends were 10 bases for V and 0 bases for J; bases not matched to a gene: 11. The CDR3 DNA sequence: TGTGCCATCCTACCGACTACAGGGGTGAACACTGAAGCTTTCTTT. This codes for CAILPTTGVNTEAFF.

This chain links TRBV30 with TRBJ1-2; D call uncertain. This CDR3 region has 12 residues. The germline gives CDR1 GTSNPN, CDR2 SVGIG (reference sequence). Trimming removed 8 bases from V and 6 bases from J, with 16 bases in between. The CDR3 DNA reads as TGTGCCCTCCCCCAAGCGGGCGATGGCTACACCTTC. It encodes CALPQAGDGYTF.

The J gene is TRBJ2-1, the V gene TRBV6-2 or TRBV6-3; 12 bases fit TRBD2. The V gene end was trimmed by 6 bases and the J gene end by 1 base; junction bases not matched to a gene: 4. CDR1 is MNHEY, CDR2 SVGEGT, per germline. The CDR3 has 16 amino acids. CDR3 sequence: CASSPSGGASYNEQFF. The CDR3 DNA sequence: TGTGCCAGCAGCCCTAGCGGGGGGGCTTCCTACAATGAGCAGTTCTTC.

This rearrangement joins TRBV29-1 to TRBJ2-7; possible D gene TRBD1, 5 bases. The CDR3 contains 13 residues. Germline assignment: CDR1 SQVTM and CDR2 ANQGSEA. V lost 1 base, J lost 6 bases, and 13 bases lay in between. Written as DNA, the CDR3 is TGCAGCGTTGAAGGCAGGGTTAGAGGCGAGCAGTACTTC. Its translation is CSVEGRVRGEQYF.

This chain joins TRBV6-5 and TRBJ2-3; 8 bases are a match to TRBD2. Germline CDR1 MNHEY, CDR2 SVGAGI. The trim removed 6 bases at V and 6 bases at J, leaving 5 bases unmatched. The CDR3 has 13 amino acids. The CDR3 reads CASRVAGRDTQYF. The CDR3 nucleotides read TGTGCCAGCAGGGTAGCGGGGAGGGATACGCAGTATTTT.

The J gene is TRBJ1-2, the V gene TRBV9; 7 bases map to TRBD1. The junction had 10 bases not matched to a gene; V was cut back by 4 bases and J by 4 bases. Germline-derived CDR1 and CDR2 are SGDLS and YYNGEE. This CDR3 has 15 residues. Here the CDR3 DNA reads TGTGCCAGCAGCCCCAGAGACAGGGTAAGCTATGGCTACACCTTC. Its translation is CASSPRDRVSYGYTF.

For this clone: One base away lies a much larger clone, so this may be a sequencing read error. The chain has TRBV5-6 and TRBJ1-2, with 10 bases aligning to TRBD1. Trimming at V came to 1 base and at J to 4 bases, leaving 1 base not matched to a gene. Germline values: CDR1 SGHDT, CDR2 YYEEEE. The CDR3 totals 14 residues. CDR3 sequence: CASSLRTGGYGYTF. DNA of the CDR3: TGTGCCAGCAGCTTGCGGACAGGGGGCTATGGCTACACCTTC.

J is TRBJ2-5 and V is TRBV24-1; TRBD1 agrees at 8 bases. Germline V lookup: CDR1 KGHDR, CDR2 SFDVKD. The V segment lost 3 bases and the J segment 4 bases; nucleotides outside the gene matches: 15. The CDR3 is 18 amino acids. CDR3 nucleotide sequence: TGTGCCACCAGTGATGGTGGGGCAGGGGGCTTTGAAGGAGAGACCCAGTACTTC. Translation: CATSDGGAGGFEGETQYF.

The DNA of the CDR3 is TGTGCCAGCAGTCCCGGACTAGCGGGGGGCAATGAGCAGTTCTTC. It translates to CASSPGLAGGNEQFF. The V call is TRBV6-2 or TRBV6-3, the J call TRBJ2-1; 14 bases line up with TRBD2. CDR3 size: 15 residues. Per germline, CDR1 MNHEY and CDR2 SVGEGT. The V segment lost 5 bases and the J segment 6 bases; nucleotides outside the gene matches: 3.

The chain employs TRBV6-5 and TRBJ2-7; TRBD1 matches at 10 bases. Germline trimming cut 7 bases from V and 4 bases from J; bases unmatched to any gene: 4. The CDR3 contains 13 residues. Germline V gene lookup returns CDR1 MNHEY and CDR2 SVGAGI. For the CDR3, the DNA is TGTGCCAGCACTAGGGGACAGGGGTACGAGCAGTACTTC. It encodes CASTRGQGYEQYF.

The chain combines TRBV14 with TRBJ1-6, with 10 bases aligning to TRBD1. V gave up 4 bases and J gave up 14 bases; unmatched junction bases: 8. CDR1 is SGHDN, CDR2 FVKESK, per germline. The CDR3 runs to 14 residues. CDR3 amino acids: CASSRDRGRMSLHF. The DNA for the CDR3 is TGTGCCAGCAGCCGTGACAGGGGGCGCATGTCCCTCCACTTT.

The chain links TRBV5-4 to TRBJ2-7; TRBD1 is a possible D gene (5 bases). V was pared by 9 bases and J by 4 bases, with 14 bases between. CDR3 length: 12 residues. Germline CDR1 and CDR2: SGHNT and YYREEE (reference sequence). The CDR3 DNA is TGTGCCACCCCAAGTGGGGCTTACGAGCAGTACTTC. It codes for CATPSGAYEQYF.

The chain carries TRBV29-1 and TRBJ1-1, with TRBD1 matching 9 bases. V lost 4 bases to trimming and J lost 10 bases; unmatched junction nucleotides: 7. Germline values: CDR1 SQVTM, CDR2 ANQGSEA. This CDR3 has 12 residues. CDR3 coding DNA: TGCAGCGTTGGGTTACAGGGGGCTGGAGCTTTCTTT. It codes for CSVGLQGAGAFF.

CDR3 bases: TGTGCCAGCAGCCAATTCGGGAACGAGCAGTACTTC. Amino acids: CASSQFGNEQYF. J is TRBJ2-7 and V is TRBV16, with a possible D match to TRBD2 (5 bases). Germline loops: CDR1 KGHSY, CDR2 FQNENV. The CDR3 totals 12 residues. V was cut by 1 base and J by 5 bases, with 6 bases left in between.

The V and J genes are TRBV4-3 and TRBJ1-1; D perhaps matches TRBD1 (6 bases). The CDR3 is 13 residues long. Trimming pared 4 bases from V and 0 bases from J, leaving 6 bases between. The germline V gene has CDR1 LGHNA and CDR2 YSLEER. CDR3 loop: CASSRGLNTEAFF. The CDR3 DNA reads TGCGCCAGCAGCCGGGGGCTGAACACTGAAGCTTTCTTT.

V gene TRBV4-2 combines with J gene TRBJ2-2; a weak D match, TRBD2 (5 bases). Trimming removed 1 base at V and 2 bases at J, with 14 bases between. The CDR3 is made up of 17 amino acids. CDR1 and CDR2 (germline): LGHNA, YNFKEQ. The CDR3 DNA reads TGTGCCAGCAGCCAAGCCCGAGGGAGCCCCAACACCGGGGAGCTGTTTTTT. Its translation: CASSQARGSPNTGELFF.

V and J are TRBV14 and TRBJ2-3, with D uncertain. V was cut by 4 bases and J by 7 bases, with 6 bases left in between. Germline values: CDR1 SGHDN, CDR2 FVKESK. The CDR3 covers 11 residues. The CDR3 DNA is TGTGCCAGCAGCCCCGGGTATACGCAGTATTTT. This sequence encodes CASSPGYTQYF.